The 25 T cell receptor beta chains reported below all come from one sample, sequenced in a study of blood T cells in healthy people across ages. With a J-beta primer mix and a sample-barcoded 5' primer, a second PCR ran about 6 to 11 cycles. TCRdb re-derived calls from the 5' RACE reads in MiXCR, one entry per CDR3 protein. The sample carries roughly 1.7 million distinct CDR3 sequences, roughly 30% recorded once. Source material: blood. These TCRs come from a woman aged 25 to 39 in good health.

This chain uses TRBV29-1 with TRBJ2-3; D is uncertain. Trimming left V 5 bases short and J 3 bases short, with 12 bases between. CDR3 length equals 13 residues. The V gene's germline CDR1 is SQVTM and CDR2 ANQGSEA. CDR3 protein: CSVRLQLTDTQYF. The CDR3 DNA reads TGCAGCGTTCGACTGCAATTGACAGATACGCAGTATTTT.

The J gene is TRBJ2-2, the V gene TRBV7-3; D call uncertain. The CDR3 contains 13 residues. V lost 5 bases to trimming and J lost 4 bases, with 8 bases between them. The germline V gene has CDR1 SGHTA and CDR2 FQGTGA. The CDR3 region is CASSVGSTGELFF. The CDR3 DNA reads TGTGCCAGCAGCGTAGGTAGCACCGGGGAGCTGTTTTTT. Full variable domain (missing parts from reference TRBV7-3 and TRBJ2-2): GAGVSQTPSNKVTEKGKYVELRCDPISGHTALYWYRQSLGQGPEFLIYFQGTGAADDSGLPNDRFFAVRPEGSVSTLKIQRTERGDSAVYLCASSVGSTGELFFGEGSRLTVL.

This clonotype showed up many times. The chain is built from TRBV10-3 and TRBJ1-1; D is uncertain. Trimming removed 10 bases at V and 0 bases at J, with 12 bases between. This CDR3 contains 13 residues. Per the germline V gene, CDR1 is ENHRY and CDR2 is SYGVKD. The CDR3 sequence is CATRGQMNTEAFF. Written as DNA, the CDR3 is TGTGCCACCCGAGGCCAGATGAACACTGAAGCTTTCTTT.

This clonotype was found a few times. V is TRBV28 and J is TRBJ2-5; either TRBD1 or TRBD2 may supply D (5 bases each). The last part of the DNA fits TRBJ2-7 better; the J call may be wrong. The CDR3 loop spans 12 amino acids. Per the germline V gene, CDR1 is MDHEN and CDR2 is SYDVKM. The CDR3 coding sequence is TGTGCCAGCATCGGGACGCCGGGCGAGCAGTACTTC. Translated, it gives CASIGTPGEQYF.

There are a few counts of this clonotype. The chain recombines TRBV7-9 with TRBJ2-7; D gene ambiguous. The ends were cut back, 3 bases at V and 6 bases at J, with 9 bases in the middle. The CDR3 runs to 12 residues. The germline V gene has CDR1 SEHNR and CDR2 FQNEAQ (reference sequence). The CDR3 spells CASSFPDGEQYF. DNA for the CDR3: TGTGCCAGCAGCTTTCCGGATGGCGAGCAGTACTTC.

Notes on this clonotype: A much larger clone lies a single base off, so this may be a read error. The chain links TRBV10-3 to TRBJ2-5; TRBD2 agrees at 12 bases. The CDR3 consists of 15 residues. V lost 7 bases and J lost 2; bases outside the gene matches: 5. Looked up from germline, CDR1 is ENHRY and CDR2 is SYGVKD. CDR3 protein: CAIKEGLAGQETQYF. CDR3 DNA sequence: TGTGCCATCAAGGAAGGACTAGCGGGGCAAGAGACCCAGTACTTC.

V gene TRBV7-9 combines with J gene TRBJ1-1; D is uncertain. The V end was cut by 0 bases, the J end by 1 base, with 9 bases between. This CDR3 has 15 amino acids. CDR1 is SEHNR, CDR2 FQNEAQ, per germline (reference sequence). Here the CDR3 reads CASSLALQANTEAFF. CDR3 DNA sequence: TGTGCCAGCAGCTTAGCACTCCAGGCGAACACTGAAGCTTTCTTT. The complete variable domain, with remaining parts taken from reference TRBV7-9 and TRBJ1-1, reads DTGVSQNPRHKITKRGQNVTFRCDPISEHNRLYWYRQTLGQGPEFLTYFQNEAQLEKSRLLSDRFSAERPKGSFSTLEIQRTEQGDSAMYLCASSLALQANTEAFFGQGTRLTVV.

This clonotype was seen repeatedly, ten times or more. The gene calls are TRBV7-2 and TRBJ2-5; a weak D match, TRBD2 (6 bases). The CDR3 is 15 amino acids. From germline, CDR1 is SGHTA and CDR2 FQGNSA. With 5 bases removed from V and 1 base from J, the gap between germline ends came to 14 bases. The CDR3 loop is CASSEGFGGQETQYF. CDR3 nucleotide sequence: TGTGCCAGCAGCGAGGGGTTCGGGGGCCAAGAGACCCAGTACTTC.

This clonotype was detected only a few times. This rearrangement joins TRBV4-1 to TRBJ2-1, with 12 bases matching TRBD2. CDR1 and CDR2 from the germline V gene are MGHRA and YSYEKL. The CDR3 covers 16 residues. The trim removed 3 bases at V and 8 bases at J, leaving 8 bases unmatched. CDR3 in DNA: TGCGCCAGCAGCCAGCAGACTAGCGGGAGTGGCTATGAGCAGTTCTTC. It yields the protein CASSQQTSGSGYEQFF.

In this sample, this clonotype turned up many times. The chain employs TRBV10-3 and TRBJ1-2; D remains ambiguous. CDR1 ENHRY and CDR2 SYGVKD come from the germline V gene. Trimming took 4 bases from V and 5 from J, leaving 17 bases between them. The CDR3 has 15 residues. Written as DNA, the CDR3 is TGTGCCATCAGTGGAAGAAAAGCGCTTGGGTATGGCTACACCTTC. Translated: CAISGRKALGYGYTF.

This clonotype has more than one count but fewer than ten. This chain uses TRBV4-1 with TRBJ2-7; TRBD2 aligns across 7 bases. The CDR3 is made up of 14 amino acids. The germline V gene encodes CDR1 MGHRA and CDR2 YSYEKL. With V trimmed by 2 bases and J by 3 bases, 4 bases remained unmatched. CDR3 coding DNA: TGCGCCAGCAGCCAAAACGCGGGAGACTACGAGCAGTACTTC. Encoded protein: CASSQNAGDYEQYF.

This sequence joins TRBV28 and TRBJ2-7, with D perhaps matching TRBD1 (6 bases). CDR1 is MDHEN and CDR2 is SYDVKM in the germline V gene. V was trimmed by 2 bases and J by 4 bases, leaving 9 bases between them. CDR3 length equals 13 residues. CDR3 in amino acids: CASSLDRRYEQYF. DNA of the CDR3: TGTGCCAGCAGTTTAGACAGGAGGTACGAGCAGTACTTC.

The J gene is TRBJ1-4, the V gene TRBV28; a possible D gene is TRBD1 (5 bases). CDR1 is MDHEN, CDR2 SYDVKM, per germline. With 4 bases removed from V and 0 bases from J, the gap between germline ends came to 12 bases. The CDR3 is made up of 16 amino acids. CDR3 DNA sequence: TGTGCCAGCAGTTCACGGGACCCGACAACTAATGAAAAACTGTTTTTT. As protein: CASSSRDPTTNEKLFF.

The CDR3, as DNA: TGCGCCAGCAGCTTTTCGGGACAGAGCTACGAGCAGTACTTC. This gives the protein CASSFSGQSYEQYF. The gene calls are TRBV5-1 and TRBJ2-7; 7 positions agree with TRBD1. Germline V gives CDR1 SGHRS, CDR2 YFSETQ. This CDR3 has 14 amino acids. V trimming: 2 bases; J trimming: 3 bases; junction bases outside the gene matches: 5.

The CDR3 protein is CASSQDMGYEQYF. The CDR3 nucleotides are TGTGCCAGCAGCCAAGATATGGGTTACGAGCAGTACTTC. The chain joins TRBV3-1 to TRBJ2-7; D is uncertain. The germline gives CDR1 LGHDT, CDR2 YNNKEL (reference sequence). The CDR3 length is 13 residues. V was pared by 0 bases and J by 4 bases, with 7 bases between.

At least ten counts were recorded for this clonotype. Germline is not matched at one junction end, which may reflect a read error. The chain uses TRBV6-5 and TRBJ1-2; D gene unclear. Germline V gene sequence: CDR1 MNHEY, CDR2 SVGAGI. CDR3 length: 13 residues. CDR3 loop: CASSSGPGYGYTF. The DNA for the CDR3 is TGCGCCAGCAGCTCTGGACCGGGCTATGGCTACACCTTC.

This chain joins TRBV20-1 and TRBJ2-7; a possible D gene is TRBD1 (5 bases). Germline CDR1 reads DFQATT; CDR2 reads SNEGSKA (reference sequence). V dropped 8 bases and J dropped 5 bases, with 16 bases sitting between them. The CDR3 extends over 12 amino acids. The CDR3 region is CSSSGNLNEQYF. CDR3 nucleotides: TGCAGTTCGTCAGGGAATCTAAACGAGCAGTACTTC.

This clonotype appeared a few times. This rearrangement joins TRBV7-9 to TRBJ2-7, with D maybe TRBD1 (5 bases). This CDR3 is 16 amino acids long. CDR1 and CDR2 from the germline V gene are SEHNR and FQNEAQ (reference sequence). V lost 1 base to trimming and J lost 6 bases, with 19 bases between them. CDR3 region: CASSLGSSRVNSEQYF. The CDR3 nucleotides are TGTGCCAGCAGCTTAGGATCCAGCAGGGTAAACTCCGAGCAGTACTTC.

In this sample, this clonotype turned up a few times. V is TRBV3-1 and J is TRBJ2-3, with D possibly matching TRBD2 (5 bases). This CDR3 has 17 amino acids. Germline assignment: CDR1 LGHDT and CDR2 YNNKEL (reference sequence). Trimming cost V 0 bases and J 2 bases, with 15 bases left between them. The CDR3 spells CASSQEWLAGNTDTQYF. In DNA form, the CDR3 reads TGTGCCAGCAGCCAAGAATGGCTAGCAGGCAACACAGATACGCAGTATTTT.

This clonotype was recorded a few times. A read error may account for a junction end that differs from germline. This chain links TRBV28 with TRBJ2-7; 8 bases line up with TRBD1. This CDR3 contains 14 residues. Germline-derived CDR1 and CDR2 are MDHEN and SYDVKM. The CDR3 nucleotides read TGTGCCGGCAGTTTATTGGCAGGGGGCAGGGAGCAGTACTTC. Translating gives CAGSLLAGGREQYF.

V and J are TRBV28 and TRBJ2-7, with 8 bases fitting TRBD1. Germline lookup yields CDR1 MDHEN and CDR2 SYDVKM. The CDR3 is 16 residues long. V shed 10 bases, J shed 2 bases, and the junction held 16 bases outside the gene matches. The CDR3 DNA reads TGTGCCACCAAAGGTAACGCAGGGGGCAACGCCTACGAGCAGTACTTC. Translation: CATKGNAGGNAYEQYF.

This clonotype was counted between two and nine times. This rearrangement joins TRBV5-1 to TRBJ2-1, with 7 bases fitting TRBD2. Trimming took 3 bases from V and 5 from J; bases not matched to a gene: 11. The CDR3 has 16 amino acids. The germline gives CDR1 SGHRS, CDR2 YFSETQ. In DNA form, the CDR3 reads TGCGCCAGCAGCTGGAAGTCTGGCGGGGGAAACAATGAGCAGTTCTTC. It yields the protein CASSWKSGGGNNEQFF. The whole variable domain, filled in from reference TRBV5-1 and TRBJ2-1, reads KAGVTQTPRYLIKTRGQQVTLSCSPISGHRSVSWYQQTPGQGLQFLFEYFSETQRNKGNFPGRFSGRQFSNSRSEMNVSTLELGDSALYLCASSWKSGGGNNEQFFGPGTRLTVL.

The rearrangement joins TRBV5-5 to TRBJ2-1; D may be TRBD2 (5 bases). Germline CDR1 is SGHKS and CDR2 is YYEKEE (reference sequence). V lost 2 bases, J lost 8 bases, and 11 bases lay in between. The CDR3 has 13 amino acids. Here the CDR3 DNA reads TGTGCCAGCAGCTTACTCGGGGTGCATGAGCAGTTCTTC. Protein: CASSLLGVHEQFF.

The rearrangement joins TRBV28 to TRBJ1-5; D remains unclear. Germline V CDR1 and CDR2: MDHEN, SYDVKM. The CDR3 has 15 residues. The V end lost 4 bases, the J end lost 6 bases, and 16 bases lay between the germline ends. CDR3 DNA sequence: TGTGCCAGCAGTTCCCCGCGGAGGAAGGGTCAGCCCCAGCATTTT. It encodes CASSSPRRKGQPQHF.

This sequence joins TRBV28 and TRBJ2-1; 12 bases align to TRBD2. The germline V gene has CDR1 MDHEN and CDR2 SYDVKM. This CDR3 is 16 amino acids long. Trimming removed 3 bases from V and 9 bases from J; junction bases left unmatched: 9. The CDR3 loop reads CASSFALAGGGSEQFF. CDR3 nucleotide sequence: TGTGCCAGCAGTTTCGCACTAGCGGGAGGTGGGAGTGAGCAGTTCTTC.